Reported below is one T cell receptor (beta chain). The sample holds many counts of this clonotype. Its antigen remains undetermined. Base qualities are not recorded, but no much larger clone differs from it by a single base. In the ophthalmopathy patients, disease was moderately to severely active, with a Clinical Activity Score of 3 or more, a NOSPECS grade of 4 or more, and a duration of less than 3 months. Any patient with an uncontrolled infection, another autoimmune disease, pregnancy or lactation was excluded. Diagnoses relied on clinical symptoms, serum thyroxine and TRAb, thyroid ultrasound and orbital computed tomography. PBMCs were separated from approximately 10 ml of fresh peripheral blood using Ficoll-Paque density gradient centrifugation. Trizol reagent was used to extract total RNA, and RNA quality was then checked on an Agilent 2100 Bioanalyzer. This sample was taken from a study of T cells in Graves' hyperthyroidism and ophthalmopathy (dated by TCRdb to between 2017 and 2020). Study-level background: Peripheral blood samples were taken at initial diagnosis, before any treatment was given. A discovery cohort of approximately 97 patients, about 43 with Graves' ophthalmopathy and about 60 with stable Graves' hyperthyroidism, was used to find distinguishing TCR V-J signatures. An independent validation cohort of under 20 hyperthyroidism patients and about 15 patients who later progressed to ophthalmopathy tested prospective prediction of ophthalmopathy. The 95 to 100 discovery patients were divided at random into training and test sets in a 7:3 ratio. Thyroid tissue and blood T-cell repertoires from about six Graves' hyperthyroidism patients were also compared in the study. Once sampling was done, hyperthyroidism patients were given methimazole at a starting dose of 30 mg daily, whereas ophthalmopathy patients were given high-dose intravenous methylprednisolone. According to the paper, TCR Vbeta CDR3 sequencing was carried out on approximately 140 peripheral blood samples, which came from some 41 ophthalmopathy, some 73 hyperthyroidism and some 17 progressor patients. Overall study results and their limits: During validation, the model predicted progression to ophthalmopathy a median of around 6 months ahead of onset, with almost 71% sensitivity and 72.22% specificity. In cross-validation, a model built on a 13 V-J signature told ophthalmopathy apart from stable hyperthyroidism with roughly 87% sensitivity and roughly 82% specificity, and in testing the same model reached 80%/75%. Most expanded thyroid clonotypes (frequency above 0.001) were also detected in blood, suggesting blood repertoires may reflect thyroid immune responses. Sample size was not statistically predetermined, and investigators were not blinded to group allocation.

Amplification of TCR beta CDR3 regions was carried out from RNA transcripts. The first round of RT-PCR for the TCR CDR3 was performed with the HTBI primer set and the Qiagen OneStep RT-PCR kit. A second multiplex PCR round built the libraries, followed by size selection and purification. Sequencing of the libraries was done on an Illumina HiSeq2000 using paired-end 100 bp reads. The source study handled its data this way. SOAPnuke was used to process the raw data, removing reads that contained adapters or uncalled bases, had a mean Phred below 15, or lacked an exact match to the constant primer or identifier. COPE v1.2.5 was used to merge high-quality paired reads, and clonotypes were defined as unique nucleotide sequences. MiTCR v1.1 was used to align the clonotypes against IMGT TRBV, TRBD and TRBJ reference segments. Only V-J combinations with frequency above 0.0001, covering 99% to 99.2% of repertoires, were analysed. The TCS score was defined as the ratio of F50 (clonal expansion) to E x V (chaos), calculated using BLOSUM62-based TCRdist between CDR3 peptides within each V-J. Welch's t-statistics and random forest reduced roughly 530 V-J features to under 15, which were used in a naive Bayes classifier (R e1071). In-frame beta chains were kept once TCRdb had trimmed the public reads at Q25 with fastp and called clones with MiXCR. CDR3 protein sequences are deduplicated, and each keeps its most common genes and DNA. These V and J calls originate from TCRdb's pipeline instead of the authors' own analysis. Counted in this sample were about 600,000 distinct CDR3 sequences; around 15% of them appeared once. The biggest ten clones account for around 3.5% of the sample.

CDR1 and CDR2, looked up from the germline V gene (reference sequence), are DFQATT and SNEGSKA. The CDR3 runs 18 amino acids, cysteine and phenylalanine included. Only CDR3 DNA is held: 54 bases, read in frame from base 1. V lost 0 bases and J lost 1 base, and the count of bases not matched to a germline gene is 6. This receptor was taken from a woman aged 40 to 55 with Graves' ophthalmopathy. The sequence is built from TRBV20-1 and TRBJ2-1, with TRBD2 identical over 13 junction bases. The sequencing sample was made of blood. This receptor carries the CDR3 CSARETTSGRSSYNEQFF. The nucleotide sequence is TGCAGTGCTAGAGAGACGACTAGCGGGAGGTCGTCCTACAATGAGCAGTTCTTC.